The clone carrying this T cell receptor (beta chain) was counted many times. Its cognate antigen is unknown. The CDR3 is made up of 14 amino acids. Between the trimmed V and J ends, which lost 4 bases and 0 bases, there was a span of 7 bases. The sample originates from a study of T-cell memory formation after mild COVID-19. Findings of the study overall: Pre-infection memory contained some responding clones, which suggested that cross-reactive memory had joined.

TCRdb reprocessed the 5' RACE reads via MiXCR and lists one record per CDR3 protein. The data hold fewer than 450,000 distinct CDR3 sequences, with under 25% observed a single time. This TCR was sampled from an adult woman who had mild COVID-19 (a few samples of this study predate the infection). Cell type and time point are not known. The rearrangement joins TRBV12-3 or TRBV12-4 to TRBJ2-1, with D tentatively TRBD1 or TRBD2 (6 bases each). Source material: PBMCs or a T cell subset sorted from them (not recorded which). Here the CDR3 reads CASSWGASYNEQFF. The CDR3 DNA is TGTGCCAGCAGTTGGGGGGCCTCCTACAATGAGCAGTTCTTC.